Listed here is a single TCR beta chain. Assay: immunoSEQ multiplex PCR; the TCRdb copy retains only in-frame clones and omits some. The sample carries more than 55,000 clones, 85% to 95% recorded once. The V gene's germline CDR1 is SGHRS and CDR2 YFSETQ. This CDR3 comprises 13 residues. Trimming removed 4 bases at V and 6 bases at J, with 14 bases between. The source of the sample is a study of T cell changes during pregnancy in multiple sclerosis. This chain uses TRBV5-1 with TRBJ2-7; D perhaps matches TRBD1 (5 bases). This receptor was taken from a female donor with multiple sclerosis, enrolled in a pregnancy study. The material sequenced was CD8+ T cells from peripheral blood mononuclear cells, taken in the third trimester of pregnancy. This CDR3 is CASSLGPQGEQYF. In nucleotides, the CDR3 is TGCGCCAGCAGCCTGGGGCCGCAGGGCGAGCAGTACTTC.